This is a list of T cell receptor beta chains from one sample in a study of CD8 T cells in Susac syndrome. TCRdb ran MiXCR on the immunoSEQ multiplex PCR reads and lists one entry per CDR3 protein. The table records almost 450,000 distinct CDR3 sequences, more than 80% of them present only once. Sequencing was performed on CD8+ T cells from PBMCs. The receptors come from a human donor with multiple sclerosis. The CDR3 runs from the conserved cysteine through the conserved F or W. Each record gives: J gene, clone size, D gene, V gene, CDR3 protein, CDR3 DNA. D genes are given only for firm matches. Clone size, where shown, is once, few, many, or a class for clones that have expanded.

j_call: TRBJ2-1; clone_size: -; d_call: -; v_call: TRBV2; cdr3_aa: CASSEAVYRKGYNEQFF; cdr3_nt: TGTGCCAGCAGTGAAGCGGTATACAGGAAGGGCTACAATGAGCAGTTCTTC
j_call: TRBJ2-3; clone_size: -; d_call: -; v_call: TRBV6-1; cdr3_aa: CASSEGVGADTQYF; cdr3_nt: TGTGCCAGCAGTGAAGGGGTTGGGGCAGATACGCAGTATTTT
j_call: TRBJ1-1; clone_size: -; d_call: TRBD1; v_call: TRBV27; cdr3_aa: CASSPNRGPILNTEAFF; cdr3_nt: TGTGCCAGCAGTCCTAACAGGGGGCCGATTTTAAACACTGAAGCTTTCTTT
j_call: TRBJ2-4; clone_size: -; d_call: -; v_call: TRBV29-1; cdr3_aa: CSVEGLSGNIQYF; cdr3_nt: TGCAGCGTTGAAGGGTTGTCTGGAAACATTCAGTACTTC
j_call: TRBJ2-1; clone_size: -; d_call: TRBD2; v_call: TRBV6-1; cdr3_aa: CASSEEGSGGASYNEQFF; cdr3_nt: TGTGCCAGCAGTGAAGAGGGTAGCGGGGGGGCATCCTACAATGAGCAGTTCTTC
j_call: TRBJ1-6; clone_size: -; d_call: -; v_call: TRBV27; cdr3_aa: CASSFEVSYNSPLHF; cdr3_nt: TGTGCCAGCAGTTTTGAGGTCTCCTATAATTCACCCCTCCACTTT
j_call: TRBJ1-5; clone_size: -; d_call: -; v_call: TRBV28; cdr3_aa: CASSFLSSPSNQPQHF; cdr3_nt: TGTGCCAGCAGTTTTTTGAGTAGTCCAAGCAATCAGCCCCAGCATTTT
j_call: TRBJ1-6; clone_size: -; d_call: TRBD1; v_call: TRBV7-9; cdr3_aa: CASREPGTGRRSYNSPLHF; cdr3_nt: TGTGCCAGCAGAGAACCCGGGACAGGGCGACGCTCCTATAATTCACCCCTCCACTTT
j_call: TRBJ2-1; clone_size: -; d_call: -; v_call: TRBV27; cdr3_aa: CASSPVWVGGENEQFF; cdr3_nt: TGTGCCAGCAGTCCGGTTTGGGTGGGGGGAGAGAATGAGCAGTTCTTC
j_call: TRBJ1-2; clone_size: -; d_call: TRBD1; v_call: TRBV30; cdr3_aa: CAWSSGTGGSGYTF; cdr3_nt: TGTGCCTGGAGTAGCGGGACAGGGGGCTCTGGCTACACCTTC
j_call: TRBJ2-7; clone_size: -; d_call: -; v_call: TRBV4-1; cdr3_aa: CASSPAPQGLSSYEQYF; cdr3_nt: TGCGCCAGCAGCCCAGCGCCCCAGGGGCTAAGCTCCTACGAGCAGTACTTC
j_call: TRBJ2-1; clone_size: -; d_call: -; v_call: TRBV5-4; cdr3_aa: CASSLYRSDEQFF; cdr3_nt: TGTGCCAGCAGCTTATACAGAAGTGATGAGCAGTTCTTC
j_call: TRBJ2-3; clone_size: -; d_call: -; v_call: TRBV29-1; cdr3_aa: CSVEMGTDTQYF; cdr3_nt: TGCAGCGTTGAGATGGGAACAGATACGCAGTATTTT
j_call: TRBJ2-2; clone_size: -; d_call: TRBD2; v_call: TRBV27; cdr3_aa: CASSPSRVAGDTGELFF; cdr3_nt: TGTGCCAGCAGTCCCTCTAGAGTAGCGGGAGACACCGGGGAGCTGTTTTTT
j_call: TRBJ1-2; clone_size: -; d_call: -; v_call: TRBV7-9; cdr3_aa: CASSTGQSVRYGYTF; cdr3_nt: TGTGCCAGCAGTACCGGACAGTCCGTACGCTATGGCTACACCTTC
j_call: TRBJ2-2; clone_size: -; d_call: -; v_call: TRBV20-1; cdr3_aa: CSARRQGDETGELFF; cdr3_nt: TGCAGTGCTAGAAGGCAGGGTGATGAAACCGGGGAGCTGTTTTTT
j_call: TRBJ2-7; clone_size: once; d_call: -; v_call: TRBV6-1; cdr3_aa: CASSEFFAMENYEQYF; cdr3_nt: TGTGCCAGCAGTGAATTTTTTGCCATGGAAAACTACGAGCAGTACTTC
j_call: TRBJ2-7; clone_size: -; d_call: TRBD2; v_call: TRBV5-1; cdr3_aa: CASSAGLAGNYEQYF; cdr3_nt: TGCGCCAGCAGCGCGGGACTAGCGGGAAACTACGAGCAGTACTTC
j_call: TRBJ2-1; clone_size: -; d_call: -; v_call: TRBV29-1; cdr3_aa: CSVVRPSEQFF; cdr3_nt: TGCAGCGTTGTCCGGCCCAGTGAGCAGTTCTTC
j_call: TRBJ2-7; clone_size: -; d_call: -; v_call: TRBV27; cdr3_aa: CASSLSKSWYEQYF; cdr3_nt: TGTGCCAGCAGTTTATCGAAGAGTTGGTACGAGCAGTACTTC
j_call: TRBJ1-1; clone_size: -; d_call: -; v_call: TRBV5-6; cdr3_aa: CASSLGSYNTEAFF; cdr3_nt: TGTGCCAGCAGCTTGGGCAGTTACAACACTGAAGCTTTCTTT
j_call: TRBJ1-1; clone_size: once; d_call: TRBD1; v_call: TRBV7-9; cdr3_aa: CASLPGTGFEAFF; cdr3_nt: TGTGCCAGCCTCCCTGGGACAGGTTTTGAAGCTTTCTTT
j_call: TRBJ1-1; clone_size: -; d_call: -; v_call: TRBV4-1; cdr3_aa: CASSQDFPGEYTEAFF; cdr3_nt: TGCGCCAGCAGCCAAGATTTTCCGGGGGAGTACACTGAAGCTTTCTTT
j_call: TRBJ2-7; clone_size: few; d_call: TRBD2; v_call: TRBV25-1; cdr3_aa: CASSESGTSGSDEQYF; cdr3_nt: TGTGCCAGCAGTGAAAGTGGGACTAGCGGGAGCGACGAGCAGTACTTC